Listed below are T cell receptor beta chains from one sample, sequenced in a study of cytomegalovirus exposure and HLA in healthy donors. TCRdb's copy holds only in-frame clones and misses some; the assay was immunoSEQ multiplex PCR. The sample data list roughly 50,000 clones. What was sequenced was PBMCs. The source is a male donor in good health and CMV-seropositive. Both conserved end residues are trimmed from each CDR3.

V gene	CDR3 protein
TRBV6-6	ASSRGAPNTEAF
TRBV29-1	SVVWGGEAF
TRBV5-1	ASSSWDRGQETQY
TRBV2	ASKNRGLNTEAF
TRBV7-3	ASSFDGASSYEQY
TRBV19	ASSTIRGLIPYEQY
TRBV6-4	ATQTFSGNTIY
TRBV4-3	ASSFSFAGDMNTEAF
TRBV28	ASSLGGGAFYEQY
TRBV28	ASSLSDRERGYEQY
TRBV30	AWTLGGSPNYGYT
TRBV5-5	ASSPPGQGGGYT
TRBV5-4	ASSTGLAGSGNEQF
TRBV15	ATSRGAGGSGELF
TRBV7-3	ASSLTGGTQETQY
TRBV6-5	ASSRQGSNSPLH
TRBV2	ASSPSGSGYT
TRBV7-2	ASSLAVWGSAGYT
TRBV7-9	ASSLDSGGSFNEQF
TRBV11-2	ASSPPGQGYEQY
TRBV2	ASTRVTEGTEAF
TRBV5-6	ASSVDGAGSSYEQY
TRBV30	AWRRDRGNYGYT
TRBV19	ASSGAFYEQY
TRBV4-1	ASSHPQRTPSSYNEQF
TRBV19	ATAPIDSYQPQH
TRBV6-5	ASSPRGYTQY
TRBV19	ASSAGTDSDPYGYT
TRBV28	ASRTSYGYT